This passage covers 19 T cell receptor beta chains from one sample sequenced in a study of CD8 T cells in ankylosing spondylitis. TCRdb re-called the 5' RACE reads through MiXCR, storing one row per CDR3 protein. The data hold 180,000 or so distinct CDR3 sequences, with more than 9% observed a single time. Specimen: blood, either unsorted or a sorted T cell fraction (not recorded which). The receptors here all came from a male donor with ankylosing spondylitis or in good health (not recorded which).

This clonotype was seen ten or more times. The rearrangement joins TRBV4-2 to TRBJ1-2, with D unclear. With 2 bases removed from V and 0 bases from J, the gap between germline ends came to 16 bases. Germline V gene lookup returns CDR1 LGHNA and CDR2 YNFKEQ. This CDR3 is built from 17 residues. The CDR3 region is CASSQLTAAGANYGYTF. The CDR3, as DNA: TGTGCCAGCAGCCAACTCACGGCAGCTGGAGCTAACTATGGCTACACCTTC.

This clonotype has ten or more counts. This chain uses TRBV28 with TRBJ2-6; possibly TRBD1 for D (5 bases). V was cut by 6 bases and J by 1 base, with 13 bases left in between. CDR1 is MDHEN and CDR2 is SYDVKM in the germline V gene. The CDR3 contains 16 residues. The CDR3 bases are TGTGCCAGCAGCCCATTAAGGGGTTCTGGGGCCAACGTCCTGACTTTC. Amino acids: CASSPLRGSGANVLTF.

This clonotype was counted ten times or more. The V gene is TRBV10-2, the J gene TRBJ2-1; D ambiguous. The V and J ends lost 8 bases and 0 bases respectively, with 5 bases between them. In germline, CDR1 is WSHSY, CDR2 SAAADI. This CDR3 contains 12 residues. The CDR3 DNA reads TGCGCCAGCCTTAGCTCCTACAATGAGCAGTTCTTC. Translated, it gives CASLSSYNEQFF.

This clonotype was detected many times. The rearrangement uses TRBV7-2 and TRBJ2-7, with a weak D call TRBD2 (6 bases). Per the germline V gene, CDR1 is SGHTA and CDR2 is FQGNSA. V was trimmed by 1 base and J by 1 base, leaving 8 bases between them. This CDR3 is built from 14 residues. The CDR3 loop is CASSLVAGSYEQYF. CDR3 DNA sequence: TGTGCCAGCAGCTTAGTGGCGGGATCCTACGAGCAGTACTTC.

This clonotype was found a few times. For the CDR3, the DNA is TGCAGTGCTAGAGGTGCAGGGTCGGACACTGAAGCTTTCTTT. Translating gives CSARGAGSDTEAFF. J is TRBJ1-1 and V is TRBV20-1; tentatively, D is TRBD1 (5 bases). V lost 1 base and J lost 3, with 12 bases in between. The CDR3 consists of 14 residues. Germline CDR1 and CDR2: DFQATT and SNEGSKA (reference sequence).

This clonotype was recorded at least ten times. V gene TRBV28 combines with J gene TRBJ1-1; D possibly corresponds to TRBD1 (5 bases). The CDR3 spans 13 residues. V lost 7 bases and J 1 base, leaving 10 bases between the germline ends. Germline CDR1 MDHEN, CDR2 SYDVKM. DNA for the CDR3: TGTGCCAGCATACGGGGGAAGAACACTGAAGCTTTCTTT. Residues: CASIRGKNTEAFF.

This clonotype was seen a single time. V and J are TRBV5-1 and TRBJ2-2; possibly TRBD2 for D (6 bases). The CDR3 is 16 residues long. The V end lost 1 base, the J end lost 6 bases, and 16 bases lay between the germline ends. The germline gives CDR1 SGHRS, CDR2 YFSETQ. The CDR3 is CASSLFQGLNAGELFF. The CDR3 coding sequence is TGCGCCAGCAGCTTGTTTCAGGGACTTAACGCCGGGGAGCTGTTTTTT.

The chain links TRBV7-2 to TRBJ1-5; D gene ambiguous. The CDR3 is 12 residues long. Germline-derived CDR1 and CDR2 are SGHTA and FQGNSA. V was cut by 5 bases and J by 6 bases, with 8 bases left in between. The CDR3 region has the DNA TGTGCCAGCAGCGGTTACGGTCAGCCCCAGCATTTT. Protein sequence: CASSGYGQPQHF.

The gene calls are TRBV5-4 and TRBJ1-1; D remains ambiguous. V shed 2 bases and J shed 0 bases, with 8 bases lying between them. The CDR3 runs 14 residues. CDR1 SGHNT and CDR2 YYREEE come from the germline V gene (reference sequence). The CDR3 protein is CASSFLEMNTEAFF. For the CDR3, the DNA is TGTGCCAGCAGCTTCCTGGAAATGAACACTGAAGCTTTCTTT.

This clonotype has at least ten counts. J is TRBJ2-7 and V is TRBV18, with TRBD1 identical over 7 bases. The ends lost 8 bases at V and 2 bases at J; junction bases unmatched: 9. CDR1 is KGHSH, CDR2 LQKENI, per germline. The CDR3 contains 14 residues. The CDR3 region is CASRPPGQPYEQYF. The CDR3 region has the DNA TGTGCCAGCCGACCCCCGGGACAGCCCTACGAGCAGTACTTC. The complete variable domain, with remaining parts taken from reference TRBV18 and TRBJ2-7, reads NAGVMQNPRHLVRRRGQEARLRCSPMKGHSHVYWYRQLPEEGLKFMVYLQKENIIDESGMPKERFSAEFPKEGPSILRIQQVVRGDSAAYFCASRPPGQPYEQYFGPGTRLTVT.

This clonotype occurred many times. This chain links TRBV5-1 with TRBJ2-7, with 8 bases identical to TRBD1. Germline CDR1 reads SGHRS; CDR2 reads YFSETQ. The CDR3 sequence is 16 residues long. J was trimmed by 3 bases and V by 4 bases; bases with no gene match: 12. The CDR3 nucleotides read TGCGCCAGCAGCCCTTCGACAGGGGAAGGCGGCTACGAGCAGTACTTC. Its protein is CASSPSTGEGGYEQYF.

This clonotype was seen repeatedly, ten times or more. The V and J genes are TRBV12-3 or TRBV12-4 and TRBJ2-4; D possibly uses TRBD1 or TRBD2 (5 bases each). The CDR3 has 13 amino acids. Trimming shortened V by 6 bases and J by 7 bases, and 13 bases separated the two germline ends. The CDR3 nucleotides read TGTGCCAGCAGCCCCTTCGAGGGGAACATTCAGTACTTC. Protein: CASSPFEGNIQYF.

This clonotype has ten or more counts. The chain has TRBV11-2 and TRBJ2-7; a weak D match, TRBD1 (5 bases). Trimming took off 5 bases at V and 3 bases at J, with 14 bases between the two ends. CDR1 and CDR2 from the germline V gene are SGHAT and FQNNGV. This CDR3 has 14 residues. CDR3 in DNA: TGTGCCAGCAGCCCGATCTGGACAAACTACGAGCAGTACTTC. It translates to CASSPIWTNYEQYF.

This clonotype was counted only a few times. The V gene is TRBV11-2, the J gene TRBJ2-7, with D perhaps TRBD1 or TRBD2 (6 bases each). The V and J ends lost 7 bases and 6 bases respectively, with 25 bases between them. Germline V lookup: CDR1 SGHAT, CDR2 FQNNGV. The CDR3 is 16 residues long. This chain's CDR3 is CASTPLGGGPESEQYF. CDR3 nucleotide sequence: TGTGCCAGCACCCCTTTAGGAGGGGGGCCCGAGAGCGAGCAGTACTTC.

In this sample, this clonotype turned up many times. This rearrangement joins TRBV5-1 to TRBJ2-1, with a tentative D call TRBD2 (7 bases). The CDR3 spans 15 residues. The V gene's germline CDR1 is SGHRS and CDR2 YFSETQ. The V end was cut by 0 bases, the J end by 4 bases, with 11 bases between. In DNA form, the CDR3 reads TGCGCCAGCAGCTTGGGGCGGGGGCCGTACAATGAGCAGTTCTTC. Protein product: CASSLGRGPYNEQFF.

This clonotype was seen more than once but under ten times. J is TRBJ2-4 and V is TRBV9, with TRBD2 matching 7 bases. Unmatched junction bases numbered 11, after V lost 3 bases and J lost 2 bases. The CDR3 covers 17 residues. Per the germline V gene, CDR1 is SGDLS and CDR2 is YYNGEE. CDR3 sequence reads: CASSEGRGEETKNIQYF. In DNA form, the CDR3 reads TGTGCCAGCAGCGAGGGGAGGGGCGAAGAAACCAAAAACATTCAGTACTTC. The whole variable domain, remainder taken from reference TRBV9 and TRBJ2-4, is DSGVTQTPKHLITATGQRVTLRCSPRSGDLSVYWYQQSLDQGLQFLIQYYNGEERAKGNILERFSAQQFPDLHSELNLSSLELGDSALYFCASSEGRGEETKNIQYFGAGTRLSVL.

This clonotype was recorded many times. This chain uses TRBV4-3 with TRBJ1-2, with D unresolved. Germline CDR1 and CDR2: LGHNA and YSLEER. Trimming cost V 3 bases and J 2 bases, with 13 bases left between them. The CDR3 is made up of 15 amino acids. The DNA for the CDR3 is TGCGCCAGCAGCCAGGCATGGACGGGGAACTATGGCTACACCTTC. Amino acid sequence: CASSQAWTGNYGYTF.

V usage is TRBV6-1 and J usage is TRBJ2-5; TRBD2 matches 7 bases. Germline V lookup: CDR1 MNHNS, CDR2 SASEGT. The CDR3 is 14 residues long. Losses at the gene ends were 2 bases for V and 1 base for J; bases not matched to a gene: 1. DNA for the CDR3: TGTGCCAGCAGTGAACTAGCGGTCCAAGAGACCCAGTACTTC. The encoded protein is CASSELAVQETQYF.

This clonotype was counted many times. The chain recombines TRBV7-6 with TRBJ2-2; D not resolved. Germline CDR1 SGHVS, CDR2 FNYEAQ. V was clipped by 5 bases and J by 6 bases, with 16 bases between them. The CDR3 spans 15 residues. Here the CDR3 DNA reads TGTGCCAGCAGCCCCAGGTCCAGTACGGCCGGGGAGCTGTTTTTT. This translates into CASSPRSSTAGELFF. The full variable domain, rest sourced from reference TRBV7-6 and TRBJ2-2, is GAGVSQSPRYKVTKRGQDVALRCDPISGHVSLYWYRQALGQGPEFLTYFNYEAQQDKSGLPNDRFSAERPEGSISTLTIQRTEQRDSAMYRCASSPRSSTAGELFFGEGSRLTVL.